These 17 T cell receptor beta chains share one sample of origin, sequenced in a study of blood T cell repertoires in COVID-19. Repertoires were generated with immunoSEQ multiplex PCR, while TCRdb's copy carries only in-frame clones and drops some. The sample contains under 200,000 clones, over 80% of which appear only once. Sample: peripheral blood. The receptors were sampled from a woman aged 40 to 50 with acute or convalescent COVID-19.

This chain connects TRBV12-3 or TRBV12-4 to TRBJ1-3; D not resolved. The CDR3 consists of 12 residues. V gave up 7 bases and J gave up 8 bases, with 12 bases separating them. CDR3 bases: TGTGCCAGCACCCTTCGGGAGGACACCATATATTTT. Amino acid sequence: CASTLREDTIYF.

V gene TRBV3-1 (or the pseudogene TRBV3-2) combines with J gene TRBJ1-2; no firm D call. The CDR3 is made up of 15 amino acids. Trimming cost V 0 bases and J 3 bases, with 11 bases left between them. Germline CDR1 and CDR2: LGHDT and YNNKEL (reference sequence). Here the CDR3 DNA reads TGTGCCAGCAGCCAAGAGTGGGGAGGACACTATGGCTACACCTTC. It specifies CASSQEWGGHYGYTF.

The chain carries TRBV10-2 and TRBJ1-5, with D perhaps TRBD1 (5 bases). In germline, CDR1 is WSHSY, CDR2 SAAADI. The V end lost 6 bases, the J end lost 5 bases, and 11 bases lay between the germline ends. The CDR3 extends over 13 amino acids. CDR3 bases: TGCGCCAGCAGCGACAGTATCTATCAGCCCCAGCATTTT. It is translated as CASSDSIYQPQHF.

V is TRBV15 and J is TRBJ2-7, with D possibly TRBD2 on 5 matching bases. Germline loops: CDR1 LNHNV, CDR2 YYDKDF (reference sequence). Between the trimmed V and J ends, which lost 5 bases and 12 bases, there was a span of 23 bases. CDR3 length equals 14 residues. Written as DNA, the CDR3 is TGTGCCACCAGCTCCCGGGAACACGTCCCTCTAAGGTACTTC. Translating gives CATSSREHVPLRYF.

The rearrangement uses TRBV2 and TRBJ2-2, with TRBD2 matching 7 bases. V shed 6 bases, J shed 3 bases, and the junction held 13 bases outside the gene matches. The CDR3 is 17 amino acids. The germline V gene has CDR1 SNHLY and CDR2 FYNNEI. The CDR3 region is CASRVPRAGRYTGELFF. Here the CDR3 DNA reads TGTGCCAGCAGGGTACCTCGAGCGGGGCGGTACACCGGGGAGCTGTTTTTT.

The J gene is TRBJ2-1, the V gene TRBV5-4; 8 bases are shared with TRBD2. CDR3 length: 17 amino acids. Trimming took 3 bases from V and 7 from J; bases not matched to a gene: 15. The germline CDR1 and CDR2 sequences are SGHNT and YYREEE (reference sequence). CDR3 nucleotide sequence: TGTGCCAGCAGCTCCCCGGCGGGAGGAGGGTTAAGGAATGAGCAGTTCTTC. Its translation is CASSSPAGGGLRNEQFF.

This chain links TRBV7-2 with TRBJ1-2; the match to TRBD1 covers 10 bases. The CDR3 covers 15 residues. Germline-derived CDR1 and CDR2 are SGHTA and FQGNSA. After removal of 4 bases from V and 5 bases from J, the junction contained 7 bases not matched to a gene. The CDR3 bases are TGTGCCAGCAGCTCTTCCGGGACAGGGGCTTATGGCTACACCTTC. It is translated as CASSSSGTGAYGYTF.

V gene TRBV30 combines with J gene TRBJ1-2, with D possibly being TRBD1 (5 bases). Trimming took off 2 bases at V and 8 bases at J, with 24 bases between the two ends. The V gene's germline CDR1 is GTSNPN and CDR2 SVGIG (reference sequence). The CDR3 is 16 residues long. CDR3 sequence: CAWSPGGGIGDPGYTF. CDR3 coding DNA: TGTGCCTGGAGTCCGGGGGGAGGGATCGGGGACCCGGGCTACACCTTC.

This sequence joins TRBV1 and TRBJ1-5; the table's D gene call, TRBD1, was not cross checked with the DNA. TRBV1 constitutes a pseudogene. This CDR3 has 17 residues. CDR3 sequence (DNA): TGCACCAGCAGCCCATTCCTGTCCAGGGACAGGGATCAGCCCCAGCATTTT. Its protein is CTSSPFLSRDRDQPQHF.

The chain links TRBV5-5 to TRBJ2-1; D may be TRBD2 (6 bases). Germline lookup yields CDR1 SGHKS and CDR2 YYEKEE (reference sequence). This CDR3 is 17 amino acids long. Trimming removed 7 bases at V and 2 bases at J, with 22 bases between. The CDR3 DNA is TGTGCCAGCGAAATCACGTCCGGGAGCCCTACCTACAATGAGCAGTTCTTC. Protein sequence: CASEITSGSPTYNEQFF.

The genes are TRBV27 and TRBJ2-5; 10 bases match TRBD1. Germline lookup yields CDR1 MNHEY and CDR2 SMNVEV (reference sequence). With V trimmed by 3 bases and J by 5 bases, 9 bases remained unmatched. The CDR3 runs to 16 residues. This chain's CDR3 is CASSLSGTGVGETQYF. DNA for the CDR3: TGTGCCAGCAGTTTGTCCGGGACAGGGGTTGGGGAGACCCAGTACTTC.

CDR3 DNA: TGTGCCAGCAGTTCCGGGACAGGGAATGAAGCTTTCTTT. Translation: CASSSGTGNEAFF. The chain couples TRBV6-2 or TRBV6-3 to TRBJ1-1; 9 bases are shared with TRBD1. This CDR3 has 13 amino acids. With 4 bases clipped from V and 7 bases from J, the junction kept 4 bases outside the gene matches. The germline CDR1 and CDR2 sequences are MNHEY and SVGEGT.

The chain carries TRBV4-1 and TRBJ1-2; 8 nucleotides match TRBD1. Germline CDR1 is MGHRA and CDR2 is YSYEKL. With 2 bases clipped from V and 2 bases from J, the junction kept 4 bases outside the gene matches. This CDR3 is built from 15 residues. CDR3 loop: CASSQLQGGNYGYTF. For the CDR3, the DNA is TGCGCCAGCAGCCAACTACAGGGGGGGAACTATGGCTACACCTTC.

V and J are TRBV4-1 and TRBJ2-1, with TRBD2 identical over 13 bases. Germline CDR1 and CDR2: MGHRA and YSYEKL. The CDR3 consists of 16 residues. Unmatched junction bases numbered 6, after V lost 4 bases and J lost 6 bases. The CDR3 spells CASSLGLAGKGNEQFF. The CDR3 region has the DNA TGCGCCAGCAGCCTGGGACTAGCGGGAAAAGGCAATGAGCAGTTCTTC.

Here the CDR3 reads CASSYVQTGTNQPQHF. DNA of the CDR3: TGTGCCAGCAGTTACGTGCAAACAGGCACTAATCAGCCCCAGCATTTT. The genes are TRBV6-6 and TRBJ1-5; D may be TRBD1 (5 bases). Germline V gene data show CDR1 as MNHNY and CDR2 as SVGAGI (reference sequence). The CDR3 is made up of 16 amino acids. V gave up 2 bases and J gave up 4 bases, with 15 bases separating them.

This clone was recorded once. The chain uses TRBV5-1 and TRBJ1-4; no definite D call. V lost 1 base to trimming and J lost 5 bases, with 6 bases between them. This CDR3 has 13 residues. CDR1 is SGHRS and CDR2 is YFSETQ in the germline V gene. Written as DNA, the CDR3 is TGCGCCAGCAGCTTGAACAGCAATGAAAAACTGTTTTTT. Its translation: CASSLNSNEKLFF.

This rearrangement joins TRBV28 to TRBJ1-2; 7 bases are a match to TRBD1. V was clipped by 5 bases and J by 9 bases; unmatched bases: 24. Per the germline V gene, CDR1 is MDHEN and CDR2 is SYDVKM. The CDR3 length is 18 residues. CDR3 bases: TGTGCCAGCAGTCAGGGGGGAAGCAATACCAACTATAGGAACCGCTACACCTTC. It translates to CASSQGGSNTNYRNRYTF.